These T cell receptor beta chains were read from a single sample in a study of neurological immune-mediated disorders. TCRdb re-called the 5' RACE reads through MiXCR, storing one row per CDR3 protein. The sample records 55,000 to 65,000 distinct CDR3 sequences, about 13% being singletons. Sequencing input: PBMCs. The origin of the receptors is a woman in her sixties with HTLV-1-associated myelopathy (HAM/TSP). CDR3s include the opening cysteine and the closing phenylalanine or tryptophan. D genes are given only for firm matches. For some rows the clone size is stated as once, few or many, or as a class when expanded; others skip it.

>many|TRBV20-1|-|TRBJ2-1
CSARGVDVTSYNEQFF
TGCAGTGCTAGAGGAGTGGACGTCACCTCCTACAATGAGCAGTTCTTC
>many|TRBV20-1|TRBD2|TRBJ2-5
CSAGVAGIQETQYF
TGCAGTGCTGGAGTAGCGGGGATCCAAGAGACCCAGTACTTC
>many|TRBV5-5|-|TRBJ2-2
CASSLWGTGELFF
TGTGCCAGCAGCTTGTGGGGAACCGGGGAGCTGTTTTTT
>many|TRBV27|-|TRBJ2-2
CASRDRNTGELFF
TGTGCCAGCAGGGACAGGAACACCGGGGAGCTGTTTTTT
>many|TRBV5-1|-|TRBJ2-2
CASSSRGANTGELFF
TGCGCCAGCAGCTCCAGGGGCGCGAACACCGGGGAGCTGTTTTTT
>many|TRBV3-1|-|TRBJ1-1
CASSPGRGLAFF
TGTGCCAGCAGCCCCGGCCGGGGGTTGGCTTTCTTT
>many|TRBV6-6|TRBD1|TRBJ1-2
CASSFGQGDNYGYTF
TGTGCCAGCAGTTTCGGACAGGGGGATAACTATGGCTACACCTTC
>many|TRBV4-2|TRBD2|TRBJ2-7
CASSQDYLRLAGGQTYEQYF
TGTGCCAGCAGCCAAGACTACCTTAGGCTAGCGGGAGGCCAAACCTACGAGCAGTACTTC
>many|TRBV7-6|TRBD2|TRBJ2-7
CASSPRRGEVHEQYF
TGTGCCAGCAGCCCCCGTCGGGGGGAGGTCCACGAGCAGTACTTC
>many|TRBV29-1|-|TRBJ2-3
CSVELFGYTDTQYF
TGCAGCGTTGAGCTTTTCGGATACACAGATACGCAGTATTTT
>many|TRBV29-1|-|TRBJ2-3
CSVYTDTQYF
TGCAGCGTCTACACAGATACGCAGTATTTT
>-|TRBV5-1|-|TRBJ2-5
CASSHGAGRKETQYF
TGCGCCAGCAGCCATGGTGCAGGGCGGAAGGAGACCCAGTACTTC
>many|TRBV29-1|-|TRBJ2-7
CSVEVGQGGNEQYF
TGCAGCGTTGAGGTTGGGCAGGGGGGCAACGAGCAGTACTTC
>many|TRBV5-1|TRBD2|TRBJ2-1
CASSLGTSGRGSEQFF
TGCGCCAGCAGCTTGGGAACTAGCGGGAGGGGTAGTGAGCAGTTCTTC
>many|TRBV20-1|-|TRBJ2-3
CSAPAAGSSTDTQYF
TGCAGTGCGCCGGCAGCGGGCTCCAGCACAGATACGCAGTATTTT
>many|TRBV28|TRBD1|TRBJ2-2
CASSPPRTGLAGELFF
TGTGCCAGCAGTCCCCCAAGGACAGGGTTAGCCGGGGAGCTGTTTTTT
>many|TRBV6-6|-|TRBJ2-3
CASTSLTDTQYF
TGTGCCAGCACTAGCCTCACAGATACGCAGTATTTT
>-|TRBV5-1|TRBD2|TRBJ2-7
CDSSLGLAGDEQYF
TGCGACAGCAGCTTGGGCCTAGCGGGTGACGAGCAGTACTTC
>many|TRBV10-3|-|TRBJ2-3
CAISESLDTQYF
TGTGCCATCAGTGAGTCGCTGGATACGCAGTATTTT
>many|TRBV7-2|TRBD1|TRBJ2-7
CASRRTGGHEQYF
TGTGCCAGCAGGCGGACAGGGGGCCACGAGCAGTACTTC
>many|TRBV7-9|TRBD2|TRBJ2-7
CASSFRGPGLAGVDSYEQYF
TGTGCCAGCAGCTTCCGCGGGCCGGGACTAGCGGGAGTGGATTCGTACGAGCAGTACTTC
>medium-sized|TRBV20-1|TRBD2|TRBJ2-5
CSASKREGLETQYF
TGCAGTGCTAGTAAGCGGGAGGGCCTGGAGACCCAGTACTTC
>many|TRBV7-9|-|TRBJ1-1
CASSPQTVNTEAFF
TGTGCCAGCAGCCCCCAGACTGTGAACACTGAAGCTTTCTTT
>many|TRBV7-9|TRBD2|TRBJ2-1
CASSLLAGGPMTNEQFF
TGTGCCAGCAGCTTGTTAGCGGGAGGGCCGATGACGAATGAGCAGTTCTTC
>many|TRBV6-5|-|TRBJ2-7
CASSYLDSRRGQYF
TGTGCCAGCAGTTACTTGGACTCACGGAGAGGGCAGTACTTC
>many|TRBV25-1|TRBD1|TRBJ2-7
CASSTPGQAYEQYF
TGTGCCAGCAGTACCCCAGGACAGGCCTACGAGCAGTACTTC
>many|TRBV11-2|TRBD2|TRBJ2-4
CASSSTSGLAKNIQYF
TGTGCCAGCAGCTCGACTAGCGGACTAGCCAAAAACATTCAGTACTTC
>many|TRBV7-9|TRBD2|TRBJ2-1
CASSISGGSWNEQFF
TGTGCCAGCAGCATATCGGGAGGGTCTTGGAATGAGCAGTTCTTC
>many|TRBV3-1|TRBD2|TRBJ2-4
CASSQDSGGSGDIQYF
TGTGCCAGCAGCCAAGATTCTGGCGGGAGTGGCGACATTCAGTACTTC
>many|TRBV3-1|-|TRBJ2-1
CASSPGNEQFF
TGTGCCAGCAGTCCAGGGAACGAGCAGTTCTTC
>many|TRBV5-5|-|TRBJ2-7
CASSPPGLYEQYF
TGTGCCAGCAGCCCCCCGGGCCTCTACGAGCAGTACTTC
>many|TRBV29-1|-|TRBJ2-3
CSVAGASTDTQYF
TGCAGCGTTGCGGGCGCCTCCACAGATACGCAGTATTTT
>many|TRBV12-3/TRBV12-4|-|TRBJ2-1
CASSKSLPPQNEQFF
TGTGCCAGCAGCAAGAGCCTCCCCCCCCAGAATGAGCAGTTCTTC
>many|TRBV3-1|TRBD2|TRBJ2-1
CASSQRGAGGGNEQFF
TGTGCCAGCAGCCAAAGGGGGGCGGGAGGGGGCAATGAGCAGTTCTTC
>many|TRBV7-9|TRBD2|TRBJ2-1
CASSPLGRDPLF
TGTGCCAGCAGTCCCCTAGGGAGGGACCCGCTCTTC